This entry concerns a single T cell receptor (beta chain). Its antigen is unknown. The V end lost 4 bases, the J end lost 0 bases, and 4 bases lay between the germline ends. CDR1 LGHNA and CDR2 YNFKEQ come from the germline V gene. This CDR3 has 14 residues. About 40,773 productive templates were obtained per sample on average. Sequencing used immunoSEQ multiplex PCR; TCRdb keeps in-frame clones, though not all of them. The sample has about 12,000 clones; about 78% are singletons. These data come from a study of STAT3 mutations in large granular lymphocyte leukemia. Study in general: Over half of T-LGLL patients had one or more immunosuppressive regimens. Study findings and constraints: Every T-LGLL patient had at least one immunodominant TCRbeta clonotype. Treatment regimens differed across patients between samplings.

This chain connects TRBV4-2 to TRBJ2-6, with D hard to call. This sequence originates from a man aged 60-69 years with T-cell large granular lymphocyte leukemia. Some clones in this sample may be carry-over from other donors' samples. Sample: peripheral blood mononuclear cells. The DNA of the CDR3 is TGTGCCAGCAGCCCCAACTCTGGGGCCAACGTCCTGACTTTC. Translated: CASSPNSGANVLTF.